The 27 T cell receptor beta chains listed next were all sequenced from one sample in a study of shared clonotypes between healthy human individuals. Generated by immunoSEQ multiplex PCR, the TCRdb table keeps only in-frame clones and is missing some. The table includes around 500,000 clones, approximately 80% detected once. Material: PBMCs. The source of these receptors is a woman aged 35 to 49 in good health. Some clones in this sample may be carry-over from other donors' samples.

The CDR3 region is CHHPGGCTEAFF. Here the CDR3 DNA reads TGCCATCACCCCGGGGGGTGCACTGAAGCTTTCTTT. The chain combines TRBV10-1 with TRBJ1-1; maybe TRBD1 (5 bases). This CDR3 has 12 amino acids. Germline V gene data show CDR1 as WNHNN and CDR2 as SYGVQD (reference sequence).

This chain links TRBV7-6 with TRBJ2-3, with D possibly TRBD2 on 5 matching bases. The CDR3 spans 15 residues. V shed 1 base and J shed 1 base, with 9 bases lying between them. Germline CDR1 is SGHVS and CDR2 is FNYEAQ. This CDR3 reads CASSLDQRRTDTQYF. In DNA form, the CDR3 reads TGTGCCAGCAGCTTAGACCAGCGGCGCACAGATACGCAGTATTTT.

CDR3 nucleotide sequence: TGTGCCAGCTCACCGAGGAGGGGGGATCGCTACGAGCAGTACTTC. Translating gives CASSPRRGDRYEQYF. V and J are TRBV18 and TRBJ2-7, with D perhaps TRBD1 or TRBD2 (6 bases each). Trimming pared 3 bases from V and 3 bases from J, leaving 15 bases between. The CDR3 extends over 15 amino acids. The germline V gene has CDR1 KGHSH and CDR2 LQKENI.

This clone turned up a few times. The rearrangement links TRBV4-1 to TRBJ2-5; 11 bases are a match to TRBD2. The V gene's germline CDR1 is MGHRA and CDR2 YSYEKL. The ends lost 1 base at V and 2 bases at J; junction bases unmatched: 0. The CDR3 runs to 15 residues. The CDR3 coding sequence is TGCGCCAGCAGCCAAGGGACTAGCGGGCAAGAGACCCAGTACTTC. Its translation is CASSQGTSGQETQYF.

Here the CDR3 reads CAWNNNGGSTEAFF. The CDR3 region has the DNA TGTGCCTGGAACAACAATGGGGGCTCCACTGAAGCTTTCTTT. This chain links TRBV30 with TRBJ1-1; tentative D call: TRBD1 (6 bases). CDR1 GTSNPN and CDR2 SVGIG come from the germline V gene (reference sequence). CDR3 length equals 14 residues. Deletions cut 4 bases from V and 4 bases from J, with 16 bases between.

This chain connects TRBV5-1 to TRBJ2-1, with TRBD2 identical over 10 bases. The CDR3 has 15 residues. Trimming removed 4 bases from V and 5 bases from J; junction bases left unmatched: 6. The V gene's germline CDR1 is SGHRS and CDR2 YFSETQ. The CDR3 sequence: CASSTSGREDNEQFF. The CDR3 nucleotides read TGCGCCAGCAGCACAAGCGGGAGGGAGGACAATGAGCAGTTCTTC.

The chain uses TRBV7-3 and TRBJ2-5; tentative D call: TRBD2 (6 bases). The CDR3 is made up of 13 amino acids. Germline CDR1 is SGHTA and CDR2 is FQGTGA. V lost 3 bases to trimming and J lost 2 bases, with 7 bases between them. This CDR3 reads CASSFSGQETQYF. CDR3 nucleotides: TGTGCCAGCAGCTTTAGCGGACAAGAGACCCAGTACTTC.

The chain employs TRBV29-1 and TRBJ1-2, with unresolved D. The germline V gene encodes CDR1 SQVTM and CDR2 ANQGSEA. With 2 bases removed from V and 4 bases from J, the gap between germline ends came to 14 bases. This CDR3 contains 14 residues. CDR3 in amino acids: CSVEKSGRGYGYTF. The CDR3 DNA sequence: TGCAGCGTTGAAAAGTCAGGACGAGGCTATGGCTACACCTTC.

This clone was detected once. The rearrangement joins TRBV2 to TRBJ2-3; D perhaps matches TRBD2 (6 bases). This CDR3 is built from 15 residues. In germline, CDR1 is SNHLY, CDR2 FYNNEI. V was pared by 6 bases and J by 3 bases, with 16 bases between. As DNA, the CDR3 is TGTGCCAGCAGCCTTCGGCGGGGATGGACAGATACGCAGTATTTT. Its protein is CASSLRRGWTDTQYF. Together with reference TRBV2 and TRBJ2-3, the CDR3 gives the full variable domain: EPEVTQTPSHQVTQMGQEVILRCVPISNHLYFYWYRQILGQKVEFLVSFYNNEISEKSEIFDDQFSVERPDGSNFTLKIRSTKLEDSAMYFCASSLRRGWTDTQYFGPGTRLTVL.

As to this clone: The sample contains more than one DNA sequence encoding this CDR3. The chain joins TRBV7-9 to TRBJ2-3, with 8 bases that match TRBD1. V shed 4 bases and J 3 bases; nucleotides not matched to a gene: 0. CDR3 length: 13 residues. CDR1 and CDR2 from the germline V gene are SEHNR and FQNEAQ (reference sequence). The CDR3 loop reads CASSWTGTDTQYF. DNA for the CDR3: TGTGCCAGCAGCTGGACAGGGACAGATACGCAGTATTTT. Drawing the rest from reference TRBV7-9 and TRBJ2-3, the complete variable domain is DTGVSQNPRHKITKRGQNVTFRCDPISEHNRLYWYRQTLGQGPEFLTYFQNEAQLEKSRLLSDRFSAERPKGSFSTLEIQRTEQGDSAMYLCASSWTGTDTQYFGPGTRLTVL.

On this clone itself: This likely stems from a read error, as it lies one base from a far larger clone. The same CDR3 arises from other DNA sequences in this sample as well. The rearrangement links TRBV7-9 to TRBJ2-7; D might be TRBD2 (7 bases). Looked up from germline, CDR1 is SEHNR and CDR2 is FQNEAQ (reference sequence). The CDR3 contains 14 residues. The CDR3 loop reads CASGKGDIAYEQYF. The CDR3 bases are TGCGCCAGCGGGAAAGGGGACATAGCCTACGAGCAGTACTTC.

V gene TRBV6-6 combines with J gene TRBJ2-3; D unclear. The CDR3 has 14 residues. V lost 4 bases and J 0 bases, leaving 8 bases between the germline ends. The germline CDR1 and CDR2 sequences are MNHNY and SVGAGI (reference sequence). CDR3 sequence (DNA): TGTGCCAGCAGTTCCGGCCAGAGCACAGATACGCAGTATTTT. Its translation is CASSSGQSTDTQYF.

This sequence joins TRBV28 and TRBJ2-4, with 7 bases identical to TRBD1. The germline CDR1 and CDR2 sequences are MDHEN and SYDVKM. The CDR3 has 13 amino acids. Unmatched junction bases numbered 7, after V lost 6 bases and J lost 8 bases. The CDR3 here is CASRKGGRDIQYF. As DNA, the CDR3 is TGTGCCAGCAGAAAAGGGGGCCGAGACATTCAGTACTTC.

The CDR3 nucleotides are TGTGCCAGCACCAAGGGTAGGGCCACCGGCGGAAACACCATATATTTT. This sequence encodes CASTKGRATGGNTIYF. The chain carries TRBV28 and TRBJ1-3; unclear D gene. Trimming stripped 7 bases from V and 4 bases from J, with 20 bases between. Germline CDR1 MDHEN, CDR2 SYDVKM. CDR3 size: 16 residues.

The chain links TRBV30 to TRBJ2-7, with 7 bases lining up with TRBD1. Germline trimming cut 4 bases from V and 3 bases from J; bases unmatched to any gene: 12. This CDR3 region has 15 residues. Germline V gene lookup returns CDR1 GTSNPN and CDR2 SVGIG (reference sequence). CDR3 in amino acids: CAWKPRGRSNYEQYF. CDR3 sequence (DNA): TGTGCCTGGAAGCCTAGGGGGCGTTCCAACTACGAGCAGTACTTC.

The CDR3 DNA follows: TGTGCCAGCAGCTTTACAGGGTGGACGAGCACTGAAGCTTTCTTT. It codes for CASSFTGWTSTEAFF. The chain combines TRBV28 with TRBJ1-1; D may be TRBD1 (6 bases). Germline lookup yields CDR1 MDHEN and CDR2 SYDVKM. The V end was cut by 6 bases, the J end by 4 bases, with 18 bases between. The CDR3 sequence is 15 residues long.

The CDR3 region is CASSSPGTGSYEQYF. CDR3 nucleotides: TGTGCCAGCAGCTCCCCCGGGACAGGGTCCTACGAGCAGTACTTC. The genes are TRBV7-2 and TRBJ2-7; 9 bases fit TRBD1. V was pared by 4 bases and J by 1 base, with 5 bases of the junction left unmatched. This CDR3 contains 15 residues. Germline-derived CDR1 and CDR2 are SGHTA and FQGNSA. The full variable domain, completed using reference TRBV7-2 and TRBJ2-7, is GAGVSQSPSNKVTEKGKDVELRCDPISGHTALYWYRQSLGQGLEFLIYFQGNSAPDKSGLPSDRFSAERTGGSVSTLTIQRTQQEDSAVYLCASSSPGTGSYEQYFGPGTRLTVT.

This sequence joins TRBV5-4 and TRBJ2-2; 8 positions agree with TRBD2. Germline CDR1 is SGHNT and CDR2 is YYREEE (reference sequence). The CDR3 has 15 residues. Losses at the gene ends were 4 bases for V and 4 bases for J; bases not matched to a gene: 6. CDR3 nucleotide sequence: TGTGCCAGCAGCGTGGGACTAGTAGGCACCGGGGAGCTGTTTTTT. Protein: CASSVGLVGTGELFF.

The J gene is TRBJ2-1, the V gene TRBV2, with 7 bases identical to TRBD2. The germline gives CDR1 SNHLY, CDR2 FYNNEI. Unmatched junction bases numbered 10, after V lost 5 bases and J lost 9 bases. CDR3 size: 14 residues. The CDR3 DNA is TGTGCCAGCAGTCCGACTAGCCCAATGGCTGAGCAGTTCTTC. This sequence encodes CASSPTSPMAEQFF. The whole variable domain, filled in from reference TRBV2 and TRBJ2-1, reads EPEVTQTPSHQVTQMGQEVILRCVPISNHLYFYWYRQILGQKVEFLVSFYNNEISEKSEIFDDQFSVERPDGSNFTLKIRSTKLEDSAMYFCASSPTSPMAEQFFGPGTRLTVL.

The sample holds one count of this clone. Other DNA sequences in this sample translate to the same CDR3. The chain uses TRBV29-1 and TRBJ1-2, with D perhaps matching TRBD1 (5 bases). Germline CDR1 is SQVTM and CDR2 is ANQGSEA. The length of the CDR3 is 11 residues. Trimming removed 2 bases from V and 6 bases from J, with 7 bases in between. CDR3 protein: CSVERGNGYTF. In nucleotides, the CDR3 is TGCAGCGTTGAACGGGGGAATGGCTACACCTTC.

The rearrangement joins TRBV14 to TRBJ2-5; 10 bases match TRBD1. The CDR3 is made up of 17 amino acids. V trimming: 5 bases; J trimming: 5 bases; junction bases outside the gene matches: 14. In germline, CDR1 is SGHDN, CDR2 FVKESK. For the CDR3, the DNA is TGTGCCAGCAGCTCTACCCGGTGGGACAGGGGAATCGAGACCCAGTACTTC. Amino acid sequence: CASSSTRWDRGIETQYF. Using reference TRBV14 and TRBJ2-5 for the parts outside the CDR3, the full variable domain is EAGVTQFPSHSVIEKGQTVTLRCDPISGHDNLYWYRRVMGKEIKFLLHFVKESKQDESGMPNNRFLAERTGGTYSTLKVQPAELEDSGVYFCASSSTRWDRGIETQYFGPGTRLLVL.

This clone was picked up one time. This specimen includes other DNA sequences encoding the same CDR3. The rearrangement joins TRBV4-3 to TRBJ1-1, with 9 bases that match TRBD1. The CDR3 is made up of 19 amino acids. From germline, CDR1 is LGHNA and CDR2 YSLEER. J was trimmed by 4 bases and V by 0 bases; bases with no gene match: 15. CDR3 nucleotide sequence: TGCGCCAGCAGCCAAGATCTAATCGGACAGGGGAGGACTAGCACTGAAGCTTTCTTT. This codes for CASSQDLIGQGRTSTEAFF.

In this sample, this clone turned up a few times. The J gene is TRBJ2-7, the V gene TRBV28; 10 bases map to TRBD2. Per germline, CDR1 MDHEN and CDR2 SYDVKM. With 5 bases clipped from V and 13 bases from J, the junction kept 5 bases outside the gene matches. This CDR3 has 11 amino acids. This CDR3 reads CASSAGTSVYF. The CDR3 nucleotides read TGTGCCAGCAGTGCCGGGACTAGCGTTTACTTC.

The chain employs TRBV27 and TRBJ2-7; possibly TRBD1 or TRBD2 for D (5 bases each). This CDR3 is 11 amino acids long. The V gene lost 8 bases and the J gene lost 10 bases, with 15 bases spanning the gap. Germline V lookup: CDR1 MNHEY, CDR2 SMNVEV (reference sequence). CDR3 sequence (DNA): TGTGCCAGCGGGACCCGGGACCATCAGTACTTC. Translating it yields CASGTRDHQYF.

The chain carries TRBV28 and TRBJ2-1, with 13 bases lining up with TRBD2. The length of the CDR3 is 15 residues. Germline V gene lookup returns CDR1 MDHEN and CDR2 SYDVKM. Losses at the gene ends were 3 bases for V and 9 bases for J; bases not matched to a gene: 5. CDR3 residues: CASSFRLAGGGEQFF. DNA of the CDR3: TGTGCCAGCAGTTTCCGACTAGCGGGAGGAGGTGAGCAGTTCTTC.

The chain is built from TRBV7-9 and TRBJ2-1, with 7 bases that match TRBD2. Trimming took 0 bases from V and 15 from J; bases not matched to a gene: 14. CDR3 length: 15 residues. CDR1 is SEHNR, CDR2 FQNEAQ, per germline (reference sequence). As DNA, the CDR3 is TGTGCCAGCAGCTTAGCCCTGGCACCCCAGGGAGGGCTGTTCTTC. This gives the protein CASSLALAPQGGLFF.

The gene calls are TRBV7-6 and TRBJ1-4, with TRBD1 as a possible D gene (6 bases). The germline CDR1 and CDR2 sequences are SGHVS and FNYEAQ. The CDR3 length is 14 residues. The V and J ends lost 7 bases and 4 bases respectively, with 13 bases between them. DNA of the CDR3: TGTGCCAGCACCTTGGGGGCCGGTAATGAAAAACTGTTTTTT. Amino acids: CASTLGAGNEKLFF. The full variable domain, completed using reference TRBV7-6 and TRBJ1-4, is GAGVSQSPRYKVTKRGQDVALRCDPISGHVSLYWYRQALGQGPEFLTYFNYEAQQDKSGLPNDRFSAERPEGSISTLTIQRTEQRDSAMYRCASTLGAGNEKLFFGSGTQLSVL.